These T cell receptor beta chains were read from a single sample in a study of shared clonotypes between healthy human individuals. Libraries were prepared by immunoSEQ multiplex PCR; TCRdb keeps only in-frame clonotypes and omits some of them. The table shows millions of clones, with around nine tenths occurring only once. The source material was naive CD4+ T cells sorted from blood. The receptors were sampled from a man between 18 and 35 years old in good health. CDR3s include the opening cysteine and the closing phenylalanine or tryptophan. A D gene is named only where the DNA matches it firmly. For some rows the clone size is stated as once, few or many, or as a class when expanded; others skip it.

v_call: TRBV11-3
d_call: NA
clone_size: NA
j_call: TRBJ1-5
cdr3_nt: TGTGCCAGCAGCTTAGGATATTATGACAGGAGCAATCAGCCCCAGCATTTT
cdr3_aa: CASSLGYYDRSNQPQHF

v_call: TRBV27
d_call: NA
clone_size: NA
j_call: TRBJ2-7
cdr3_nt: TGTGCCAGCAGTTTAGTGTACGGGAGTCGCTACGAGCAGTACTTC
cdr3_aa: CASSLVYGSRYEQYF

v_call: TRBV5-5
d_call: NA
clone_size: NA
j_call: TRBJ1-4
cdr3_nt: TGTGCCAGCAGCTTGGACGGTAGCACTAATGAAAAACTGTTTTTT
cdr3_aa: CASSLDGSTNEKLFF

v_call: TRBV19
d_call: NA
clone_size: NA
j_call: TRBJ2-7
cdr3_nt: TGTGCCGCGGGCAGCCGGTCTGGCGAGCAGTACTTC
cdr3_aa: CAAGSRSGEQYF

v_call: TRBV7-3
d_call: TRBD1
clone_size: NA
j_call: TRBJ1-6
cdr3_nt: TGTGCCAGCAGCCGGACAGGGAATAATTCACCCCTCCACTTT
cdr3_aa: CASSRTGNNSPLHF

v_call: TRBV5-1
d_call: NA
clone_size: NA
j_call: TRBJ1-1
cdr3_nt: TGCGCCAGCAGCTTGGAGGGGGGTCTCTCTGAAGCTTTCTTT
cdr3_aa: CASSLEGGLSEAFF

v_call: TRBV10-1
d_call: TRBD2
clone_size: NA
j_call: TRBJ2-3
cdr3_nt: TGCGCCAGCAGTGAGTCGGCCCAGCGGGGTGGGACAGATACGCAGTATTTT
cdr3_aa: CASSESAQRGGTDTQYF

v_call: TRBV28
d_call: TRBD2
clone_size: NA
j_call: TRBJ2-3
cdr3_nt: TGTGCCAGCAAACCCAATAGCGGGGGCCCCACAGATACGCAGTATTTT
cdr3_aa: CASKPNSGGPTDTQYF

v_call: TRBV12-5
d_call: NA
clone_size: NA
j_call: TRBJ1-3
cdr3_nt: TGTGCTAGTGGTCCAGGGGATCCTGGAAACACCATATATTTT
cdr3_aa: CASGPGDPGNTIYF

v_call: TRBV11-2
d_call: TRBD1
clone_size: NA
j_call: TRBJ2-7
cdr3_nt: TGTGCCAGCAGCTCCTGGACAGGGCCTGGGTACGAGCAGTACTTC
cdr3_aa: CASSSWTGPGYEQYF

v_call: TRBV5-1
d_call: NA
clone_size: NA
j_call: TRBJ2-4
cdr3_nt: TGCGCCAGCAGCTTGGGAGGGACCACCAAAAACATTCAGTACTTC
cdr3_aa: CASSLGGTTKNIQYF

v_call: TRBV7-7
d_call: TRBD2
clone_size: NA
j_call: TRBJ2-2
cdr3_nt: TGTGCTAGCAGCGGGGAAGGGGCGAACACCGGGGAGCTGTTTTTT
cdr3_aa: CASSGEGANTGELFF

v_call: TRBV30
d_call: TRBD1
clone_size: NA
j_call: TRBJ2-1
cdr3_nt: TGTGCCTGGAGTTTCGGGACAGGGGTGTACAATGAGCAGTTCTTC
cdr3_aa: CAWSFGTGVYNEQFF

v_call: TRBV30
d_call: NA
clone_size: NA
j_call: TRBJ1-5
cdr3_nt: TGTGCCTGGAGTGATACTGATCAGCCCCAGCATTTT
cdr3_aa: CAWSDTDQPQHF

v_call: TRBV10-3
d_call: TRBD1
clone_size: NA
j_call: TRBJ2-2
cdr3_nt: TGTGCCATCACCGAGGACAGGCGCCCTAACACCGGGGAGCTGTTTTTT
cdr3_aa: CAITEDRRPNTGELFF

v_call: TRBV11-2
d_call: NA
clone_size: NA
j_call: TRBJ1-4
cdr3_nt: TGTGCCAGCAGCTTAGGCCGGGGGGCGGGAGAAAAACTGTTTTTT
cdr3_aa: CASSLGRGAGEKLFF

v_call: TRBV9
d_call: TRBD2
clone_size: NA
j_call: TRBJ2-3
cdr3_nt: TGTGCCAGCAGCGCCCTAGCGGGAGGGCCGGATACGCAGTATTTT
cdr3_aa: CASSALAGGPDTQYF

v_call: TRBV19
d_call: NA
clone_size: once
j_call: TRBJ2-7
cdr3_nt: TGTGCCAGTAGTATAGGGCCCAGCCCCTCCTACGAGCAGTACTTC
cdr3_aa: CASSIGPSPSYEQYF

v_call: TRBV7-2
d_call: TRBD2
clone_size: NA
j_call: TRBJ2-2
cdr3_nt: TGTGCCAGCAGCCGGACTAGCGGGACCCGGGCCGGGGAGCTGTTTTTT
cdr3_aa: CASSRTSGTRAGELFF

v_call: TRBV27
d_call: NA
clone_size: NA
j_call: TRBJ1-1
cdr3_nt: TGTGCCAGCAGCCGGCCGGGGGCTGAAGCTTTCTTT
cdr3_aa: CASSRPGAEAFF

v_call: TRBV7-9
d_call: TRBD1
clone_size: NA
j_call: TRBJ2-1
cdr3_nt: TGTGCCAGCAGTGTACAGGGGGAATACAATGAGCAGTTCTTC
cdr3_aa: CASSVQGEYNEQFF

v_call: TRBV10-2
d_call: TRBD1
clone_size: NA
j_call: TRBJ1-5
cdr3_nt: TGCGCCAGCAGCCCTCCGACAGGGGTAAGTCAGCCCCAGCATTTT
cdr3_aa: CASSPPTGVSQPQHF

v_call: TRBV7-2
d_call: NA
clone_size: NA
j_call: TRBJ2-5
cdr3_nt: TGTGCCAGCAGAGGGAGTCGAGGGGGTGGGGAGACCCAGTACTTC
cdr3_aa: CASRGSRGGGETQYF

v_call: TRBV5-4
d_call: TRBD1
clone_size: NA
j_call: TRBJ1-3
cdr3_nt: TGTGCCAGCAGCTTGGGGAGACAGGGGGCTACGTCTGGAAACACCATATATTTT
cdr3_aa: CASSLGRQGATSGNTIYF

v_call: TRBV10-3
d_call: NA
clone_size: NA
j_call: TRBJ1-6
cdr3_nt: TGTGCCATCAGTGAGTCGGGAGGACCCCTCCACTTT
cdr3_aa: CAISESGGPLHF

v_call: TRBV7-2
d_call: TRBD2
clone_size: NA
j_call: TRBJ2-3
cdr3_nt: TGTGCCAGCAGCTTACGGTGGTGGGCCGGGGGGGCTAGAGATACGCAGTATTTT
cdr3_aa: CASSLRWWAGGARDTQYF

v_call: TRBV7-9
d_call: TRBD1
clone_size: NA
j_call: TRBJ1-4
cdr3_nt: TGTGCCAGCAGCTTCCCCAGGGGGCAGGGTGAAAAACTGTTTTTT
cdr3_aa: CASSFPRGQGEKLFF